The rows below give T cell receptor beta chains drawn from one sample of a study of graft-versus-host responses after intestinal transplantation. Generated by immunoSEQ multiplex PCR, the TCRdb table keeps only in-frame clones and is missing some. This sample has roughly 89,000 clones, with 90% to 95% found just once. These receptors have no identified antigens. The input for sequencing was unstimulated CD4+ T cells sorted from spleen or lymph node cells, taken before intestinal transplant. Receptors originate from a human donor who received an intestinal transplant. Both conserved end residues are part of each CDR3. A D gene is named only where the DNA matches it firmly. Not every row has a clone size; where given, it reads once, few, many or a size class.

>few|TRBJ2-1|18|TRBV5-1|TRBD2
CASSSRTSGLSSYNEQFF
TGCGCCAGCAGCTCCAGGACTAGCGGTTTGAGCTCCTACAATGAGCAGTTCTTC
>-|TRBJ2-3|13|TRBV30|TRBD2
CAWIPGGEVRQYF
TGTGCCTGGATCCCCGGGGGGGAGGTTCGGCAGTATTTT
>-|TRBJ2-1|17|TRBV14|-
CASSHVSLKSSYNEQFF
TGTGCCAGCAGCCACGTCTCCCTCAAGAGTTCCTACAATGAGCAGTTCTTC
>-|TRBJ2-1|16|TRBV5-1|TRBD2
CASSLPTSGSNNEQFF
TGCGCCAGCAGCTTGCCGACTAGCGGGAGTAACAATGAGCAGTTCTTC
>-|TRBJ2-2|15|TRBV7-2|-
CASQSFRARTGELFF
TGTGCCAGCCAATCTTTCCGAGCGCGCACCGGGGAGCTGTTTTTT
>-|TRBJ2-7|15|TRBV6-5|TRBD1
CASSLWTGFTYEQYF
TGTGCCAGCAGTTTGTGGACAGGGTTCACCTACGAGCAGTACTTC
>-|TRBJ1-6|16|TRBV6-6|-
CASSRVRSSYNSPLHF
TGTGCCAGCAGCCGGGTCCGAAGCTCCTATAATTCACCCCTCCACTTT
>few|TRBJ1-1|12|TRBV28|-
CASSLPGHEAFF
TGTGCCAGCAGTTTGCCGGGACACGAAGCTTTCTTT
>-|TRBJ2-2|14|TRBV12-5|-
CASGLVTVTGELFF
TGTGCTAGTGGTTTGGTGACAGTTACCGGGGAGCTGTTTTTT
>once|TRBJ2-7|20|TRBV11-3|-
CASSLDPYREIKRPSYEQYF
TGTGCCAGCAGCTTAGACCCCTACCGGGAGATAAAACGCCCATCCTACGAGCAGTACTTC
>-|TRBJ1-2|14|TRBV7-8|-
CASSARQHNYGYTF
TGTGCCAGCAGCGCCCGACAGCATAACTATGGCTACACCTTC
>-|TRBJ2-2|15|TRBV19|-
CASNPMRSNTGELFF
TGTGCCAGTAACCCCATGAGATCGAACACCGGGGAGCTGTTTTTT
>-|TRBJ2-5|12|TRBV30|-
CAWSTRRETQYF
TGTGCCTGGAGTACCCGTCGGGAGACCCAGTACTTC
>-|TRBJ2-7|16|TRBV6-1|TRBD1
CASSEVARTGTHEQYF
TGTGCCAGCAGTGAGGTCGCGCGGACAGGGACCCACGAGCAGTACTTC
>-|TRBJ2-7|14|TRBV9|TRBD2
CASSVGGSPYEQYF
TGTGCCAGCAGCGTTGGCGGGAGCCCCTACGAGCAGTACTTC
>-|TRBJ1-3|14|TRBV6-5|-
CASSETRAGNTIYF
TGTGCCAGCAGCGAAACCCGAGCGGGAAACACCATATATTTT
>-|TRBJ2-1|15|TRBV7-9|TRBD2
CASSPGTSANNEQFF
TGTGCCAGCAGCCCAGGGACTAGCGCAAACAATGAGCAGTTCTTC
>-|TRBJ1-4|13|TRBV28|-
CASSSSAWEKLFF
TGTGCCAGCAGTTCGTCAGCGTGGGAAAAACTGTTTTTT
>-|TRBJ2-7|13|TRBV5-1|TRBD1
CASTGQVTYEQYF
TGCGCCAGCACCGGACAGGTCACCTACGAGCAGTACTTC
>-|TRBJ1-4|14|TRBV25-1|-
CASSEFTGSEKLFF
TGTGCCAGCAGTGAATTCACAGGGTCAGAAAAACTGTTTTTT
>-|TRBJ1-2|13|TRBV6-5|TRBD1
CASTRTGGPGYTF
TGTGCCAGCACCCGAACAGGGGGCCCTGGCTACACCTTC
>-|TRBJ1-6|14|TRBV6-5|TRBD1
CASSQGQGISTLHF
TGTGCCAGCAGTCAGGGACAGGGAATTTCGACCCTCCACTTT
>-|TRBJ2-1|20|TRBV5-4|TRBD2
CASSLNRGTSGRTTTGEQFF
TGTGCCAGCAGCTTGAATCGGGGGACTAGCGGGAGGACTACAACGGGTGAGCAGTTCTTC
>once|TRBJ2-7|14|TRBV5-1|-
CASSLRGTSYEQYF
TGCGCCAGCAGCTTGCGGGGGACCTCCTACGAGCAGTACTTC
>-|TRBJ1-6|14|TRBV25-1|-
CASSGYSYNSPLHF
TGTGCCAGCAGTGGTTACTCCTATAATTCACCCCTCCACTTT
>-|TRBJ2-1|13|TRBV30|TRBD1
CAWGGQGYNEQFF
TGTGCCTGGGGGGGACAGGGCTACAATGAGCAGTTCTTC
>-|TRBJ1-6|16|TRBV6-5|-
CASSYSTGRGNSPLHF
TGTGCCAGCAGTTACTCGACAGGAAGAGGGAATTCACCCCTCCACTTT
>-|TRBJ2-1|15|TRBV15|TRBD2
CATSGRTGTSHEQFF
TGTGCCACCAGCGGACGCACCGGGACTAGCCATGAGCAGTTCTTC
>once|TRBJ2-7|15|TRBV5-1|TRBD2
CASSLGTSVSYEQYF
TGCGCCAGCAGCCTCGGGACTAGCGTCTCCTACGAGCAGTACTTC
>-|TRBJ1-6|14|TRBV10-2|TRBD1
CASSRQGINSPLHF
TGCGCCAGCAGTAGACAGGGGATTAATTCACCCCTCCACTTT
>few|TRBJ1-3|15|TRBV4-1|TRBD1
CASSQRAGGRNTIYF
TGCGCCAGCAGCCAGAGGGCAGGGGGAAGAAACACCATATATTTT
>-|TRBJ1-1|14|TRBV7-3|-
CASSLTSLNTEAFF
TGTGCCAGCAGCTTAACGTCATTGAACACTGAAGCTTTCTTT
>-|TRBJ1-1|15|TRBV6-5|TRBD1
CASSYSGQGRVEAFF
TGTGCCAGCAGTTACTCGGGACAGGGTAGGGTCGAAGCTTTCTTT
>-|TRBJ2-3|14|TRBV6-6|-
CASSYFRVTDTQYF
TGTGCCAGCAGTTACTTCAGGGTGACAGATACGCAGTATTTT
>-|TRBJ2-7|12|TRBV10-3|-
CAIRDITYEQYF
TGTGCCATCCGGGACATTACCTACGAGCAGTACTTC
>-|TRBJ2-6|15|TRBV7-9|-
CASSLLFSGANVLTF
TGTGCCAGCAGCCTACTGTTCTCTGGGGCCAACGTCCTGACTTTC
>few|TRBJ2-7|16|TRBV13|TRBD2
CASSLGTSGRAYEQYF
TGTGCCAGCAGCTTAGGGACTAGCGGGAGGGCCTACGAGCAGTACTTC
>-|TRBJ2-3|17|TRBV7-3|TRBD1
CASSPWAGGAVTDTQYF
TGTGCCAGCAGTCCCTGGGCAGGGGGCGCCGTCACAGATACGCAGTATTTT
>-|TRBJ2-5|18|TRBV5-1|TRBD2
CASSLPGPGGRVQETQYF
TGCGCCAGCAGCTTGCCAGGGCCCGGGGGGAGGGTCCAAGAGACCCAGTACTTC
>-|TRBJ2-3|15|TRBV10-2|TRBD2
CASSRTSGPTDTQYF
TGCGCCAGCAGTCGGACTAGCGGGCCCACAGATACGCAGTATTTT
>-|TRBJ2-1|17|TRBV27|-
CASSFNTPGHYYNEQFF
TGTGCCAGCAGTTTCAATACTCCGGGACACTACTACAATGAGCAGTTCTTC
>-|TRBJ2-1|14|TRBV7-2|-
CASSVASDRNEQFF
TGTGCCAGCAGCGTGGCTAGCGACCGCAATGAGCAGTTCTTC
>-|TRBJ1-2|13|TRBV4-1|-
CASSATLQPTRTF
TGCGCCAGCAGCGCAACGTTGCAGCCTACCAGGACCTTC
>-|TRBJ2-3|17|TRBV6-4|TRBD2
CASSDSGLAGGADTQYF
TGTGCCAGCAGTGATTCGGGACTAGCGGGGGGAGCAGATACGCAGTATTTT
>-|TRBJ1-2|15|TRBV7-8|TRBD1
CASSLARQGMGGYTF
TGTGCCAGCAGCTTAGCCCGACAGGGGATGGGTGGCTACACCTTC
>-|TRBJ2-1|14|TRBV12-5|TRBD2
CASGRSGIYNEQFF
TGTGCTAGTGGCCGTAGCGGGATTTACAATGAGCAGTTCTTC
>-|TRBJ1-2|13|TRBV2|-
CASRERDFGGYTF
TGTGCCAGCAGAGAACGGGACTTCGGGGGCTACACCTTC
>-|TRBJ2-7|11|TRBV11-2|-
CASSLRRGQYF
TGTGCCAGCAGCTTACGCAGGGGGCAGTACTTC
>-|TRBJ2-1|17|TRBV5-1|TRBD2
CASSAAEGLNSYNEQFF
TGCGCCAGCAGCGCCGCAGAGGGACTAAACTCCTACAATGAGCAGTTCTTC
>-|TRBJ2-7|13|TRBV29-1|-
CSVVFPGAGEQYF
TGCAGCGTTGTATTCCCAGGGGCAGGAGAGCAGTACTTC
>-|TRBJ2-7|13|TRBV6-5|-
CASKQGRNYEQYF
TGTGCCAGCAAACAGGGCAGAAACTACGAGCAGTACTTC
>-|TRBJ2-5|17|TRBV19|TRBD1
CASSIPGGTGARETQYF
TGTGCCAGTAGTATTCCAGGCGGGACAGGTGCTCGGGAGACCCAGTACTTC
>-|TRBJ2-5|15|TRBV5-1|-
CASSLVSGYGETQYF
TGCGCCAGCAGCTTGGTTTCCGGGTACGGGGAGACCCAGTACTTC
>-|TRBJ1-1|14|TRBV9|-
CASGRASSGTEAFF
TGTGCCAGCGGTCGGGCCTCGTCGGGAACTGAAGCTTTCTTT
>-|TRBJ2-5|15|TRBV7-9|-
CASSLVVGAEETQYF
TGTGCCAGCAGCTTAGTTGTTGGTGCGGAAGAGACCCAGTACTTC
>-|TRBJ2-7|15|TRBV19|-
CASSMAAFPPYEQYF
TGTGCCAGTAGTATGGCGGCCTTCCCCCCCTACGAGCAGTACTTC
>-|TRBJ2-7|16|TRBV5-4|TRBD2
CASSLESSGSSYEQYF
TGTGCCAGCAGCTTGGAGTCTAGCGGAAGCTCCTACGAGCAGTACTTC
>-|TRBJ2-7|15|TRBV5-4|TRBD1
CASSLPGQVSYEQYF
TGTGCCAGCAGCTTACCGGGACAGGTCTCCTACGAGCAGTACTTC
>-|TRBJ1-1|15|TRBV2|-
CASRGGQPWVTEAFF
TGTGCCAGCAGGGGCGGACAGCCCTGGGTCACTGAAGCTTTCTTT
>-|TRBJ2-1|15|TRBV6-1|TRBD2
CASSAVTSGRNEQFF
TGTGCCAGCAGTGCTGTGACTAGCGGAAGGAATGAGCAGTTCTTC